This passage covers 10 T cell receptor beta chains from one sample sequenced in a study of vaccination effects on CD4 cells after COVID-19. The table came from immunoSEQ multiplex PCR; TCRdb's copy has only in-frame clones and leaves some out. The table includes about 38,000 clones, roughly 70% detected once. Peptide-pool stimulation followed by sequencing identified expanded antigen-specific CD4+ clonotypes in the ViraFEST assay. After less than 11 days in culture, the CD4+ T cells were isolated. Recipients of the vaccine had no prior SARS-CoV-2 infection and negative nucleocapsid antibodies. No cognate antigen is known for these TCRs. The specimen comprised CD4+ T cells from PBMCs cultured with SARS-CoV-2 spike peptides, sampled before COVID-19 vaccination. The receptors derive from a human donor who received a COVID-19 vaccine.

CDR3 sequence reads: CASSANKQGGGNSPLHF. The CDR3 DNA reads TGTGCCAGCAGCGCGAACAAACAGGGGGGTGGTAATTCACCCCTCCACTTT. The V gene is TRBV9, the J gene TRBJ1-6; 8 nucleotides match TRBD1. This CDR3 region has 17 residues. Germline lookup yields CDR1 SGDLS and CDR2 YYNGEE. With V trimmed by 3 bases and J by 6 bases, 11 bases remained unmatched.

The rearrangement links TRBV6-6 to TRBJ1-1; D is undetermined. This CDR3 comprises 15 residues. V dropped 0 bases and J dropped 0 bases, with 8 bases sitting between them. Germline CDR1 and CDR2: MNHNY and SVGAGI (reference sequence). The CDR3 DNA follows: TGTGCCAGCAGTTACTCCCGGGTTATGAACACTGAAGCTTTCTTT. Translation gives CASSYSRVMNTEAFF.

This clone was found a few times. CDR3 region: CASSTRITGGEGYTF. The CDR3 coding sequence is TGTGCCAGCAGCACGCGAATTACAGGGGGGGAGGGCTACACCTTC. The genes are TRBV5-5 and TRBJ1-2; TRBD1 matches 8 bases. With V trimmed by 4 bases and J by 8 bases, 13 bases remained unmatched. The germline V gene has CDR1 SGHKS and CDR2 YYEKEE (reference sequence). The CDR3 covers 15 residues.

This chain links TRBV5-1 with TRBJ1-2, with D perhaps TRBD1 (5 bases). V lost 4 bases to trimming and J lost 8 bases, with 18 bases between them. This CDR3 comprises 14 residues. CDR1 is SGHRS and CDR2 is YFSETQ in the germline V gene. The CDR3 is CASSQEAGMLGYTF. CDR3 DNA: TGCGCCAGCAGCCAGGAAGCAGGGATGTTAGGCTACACCTTC.

This chain uses TRBV19 with TRBJ2-4; D remains unclear. This CDR3 spans 16 amino acids. The V end was cut by 2 bases, the J end by 0 bases, with 11 bases between. CDR1 is LNHDA, CDR2 SQIVND, per germline (reference sequence). Here the CDR3 reads CASSINSQLAKNIQYF. The CDR3, as DNA: TGTGCCAGTAGTATAAACAGCCAATTAGCCAAAAACATTCAGTACTTC.

This clone was counted a few times. The V gene is TRBV5-4, the J gene TRBJ1-2; TRBD1 matches 8 bases. V lost 6 bases and J lost 6; bases outside the gene matches: 16. The CDR3 loop spans 16 amino acids. Germline assignment: CDR1 SGHNT and CDR2 YYREEE (reference sequence). The CDR3 DNA follows: TGTGCCAGCATCTTTCAATCTGCTCGGACAGGGCATGGCTACACCTTC. Its translation: CASIFQSARTGHGYTF. Variable domain in full (rest from reference TRBV5-4 and TRBJ1-2): ETGVTQSPTHLIKTRGQQVTLRCSSQSGHNTVSWYQQALGQGPQFIFQYYREEENGRGNFPPRFSGLQFPNYSSELNVNALELDDSALYLCASIFQSARTGHGYTFGSGTRLTVV.

The V and J genes are TRBV5-4 and TRBJ1-2; the match to TRBD1 covers 7 bases. There are 16 residues in the CDR3. J gave up 6 bases and V 4 bases, and 15 bases lay outside the gene matches. Per germline, CDR1 SGHNT and CDR2 YYREEE (reference sequence). The CDR3 DNA is TGTGCCAGCAGCCCCACCCAGTGGGACAGAAGCAATGGCTACACCTTC. The encoded protein is CASSPTQWDRSNGYTF.

The V and J genes are TRBV14 and TRBJ1-5; maybe TRBD1 (6 bases). Between the trimmed V and J ends, which lost 4 bases and 3 bases, there was a span of 16 bases. The CDR3 has 16 amino acids. Germline V lookup: CDR1 SGHDN, CDR2 FVKESK. This chain's CDR3 is CASSLVGTRHNQPQHF. The CDR3 region has the DNA TGTGCCAGCAGCCTCGTCGGGACACGCCACAATCAGCCCCAGCATTTT.

This sequence joins TRBV10-3 and TRBJ2-3; D not certain. V lost 6 bases to trimming and J lost 6 bases, with 16 bases between them. The germline V gene has CDR1 ENHRY and CDR2 SYGVKD. CDR3 size: 14 residues. CDR3 amino acids: CAIRPGQPADTQYF. The CDR3 DNA follows: TGTGCCATCAGGCCGGGCCAACCGGCGGATACGCAGTATTTT.

V gene TRBV6-2 or TRBV6-3 combines with J gene TRBJ2-6; D not certain. Germline lookup yields CDR1 MNHEY and CDR2 SVGEGT. V was pared by 5 bases and J by 0 bases, with 14 bases between. This CDR3 spans 17 amino acids. As DNA, the CDR3 is TGTGCCAGCAGTGCCACAGTGGGCAGCTCTGGGGCCAACGTCCTGACTTTC. Its protein is CASSATVGSSGANVLTF.